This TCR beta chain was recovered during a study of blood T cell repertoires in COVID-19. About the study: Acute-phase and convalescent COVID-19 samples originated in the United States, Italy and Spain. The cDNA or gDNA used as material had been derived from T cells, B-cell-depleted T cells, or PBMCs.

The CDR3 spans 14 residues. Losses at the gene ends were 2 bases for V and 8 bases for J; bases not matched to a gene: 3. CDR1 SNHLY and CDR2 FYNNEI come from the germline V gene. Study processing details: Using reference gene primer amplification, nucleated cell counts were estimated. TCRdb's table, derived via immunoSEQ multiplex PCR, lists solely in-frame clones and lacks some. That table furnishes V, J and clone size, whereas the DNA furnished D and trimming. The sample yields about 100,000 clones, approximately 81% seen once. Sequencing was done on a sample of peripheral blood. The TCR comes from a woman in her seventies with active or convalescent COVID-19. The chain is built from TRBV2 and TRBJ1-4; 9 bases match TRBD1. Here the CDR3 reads CASSEWTGEEKLFF. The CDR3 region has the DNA TGTGCCAGCAGTGAATGGACAGGGGAGGAAAAACTGTTTTTT.